The present T cell receptor beta chain was sequenced within a study of T cells in Graves' hyperthyroidism and ophthalmopathy. Overall study results and limits: The model made its ophthalmopathy prediction, and onset followed a median around 6.5 months later. Separating ophthalmopathy from stable hyperthyroidism was achieved by a 13 V-J model.

Germline V gene lookup returns CDR1 SNHLY and CDR2 FYNNEI. The CDR3 totals 12 residues. V was trimmed by 6 bases and J by 5 bases, leaving 10 bases between them. Orbital computed tomography and thyroid ultrasound, together with serum TRAb and thyroxine and clinical symptoms, were used for diagnoses. RNA transcripts gave rise to amplified TCR beta CDR3 regions. During a first-round RT-PCR of the TCR CDR3, the HTBI primer set was used. TCRdb re-called the multiplex PCR reads with MiXCR, one entry per CDR3 protein. The table has 500,000 to 600,000 distinct CDR3 sequences, about 45% seen once. This clonotype was seen ten or more times. Antigen unknown.

Sample: peripheral blood or thyroid tissue (not recorded which). The receptor was derived from an adult woman with Graves' disease, either hyperthyroidism or ophthalmopathy (not recorded which). The genes are TRBV2 and TRBJ2-5; D uncertain. CDR3 bases: TGTGCCAGCAGGTCTGACCGGGAGACCCAGTACTTC. It is translated as CASRSDRETQYF.